The clone carrying this T cell receptor (beta chain) was found a few times. Its antigen is not known. This sample is part of a study of CD8+ T cells in alopecia areata. Study as a whole: Treated patients took oral tofacitinib at 5 to 10 mg twice daily. Percent affected scalp area, the SALT score, rated treated patients' severity. The study, taken as a whole, reports: Scalp clonality decreased significantly with tofacitinib, and so did expanded CD8+ clones among the top 100.

Treatment given: oral pan-JAK inhibitor, 5-10 mg twice daily. Lesional scalp tissue (obtained by punch biopsy) and peripheral blood were collected from alopecia areata patients. This CDR3 has 14 amino acids. V was shortened by 2 bases and J by 0 bases, with 2 bases between the two germline ends. CDR1 and CDR2 (germline): LNHDA, SQIVND (reference sequence). RNA was extracted and reverse transcribed into cDNA as the sequencing template. TCRdb's table, derived via immunoSEQ multiplex PCR, lists solely in-frame clones and lacks some. There are around 100,000 clones in the sample; over 75% occur only once, and approximately 12% lies in the top ten.

J is TRBJ2-6 and V is TRBV19; D unresolved. Here the sequenced sample was CD8+ T cells sorted from blood, taken at week 34, from a patient treated with tofacitinib. The TCR sequence derives from a human donor with alopecia areata. The CDR3 is CASSIPSGANVLTF. The CDR3 DNA reads TGTGCCAGTAGTATACCCTCTGGGGCCAACGTCCTGACTTTC.